This T cell receptor beta chain stems from a study of T cell changes during pregnancy in multiple sclerosis. Data came from immunoSEQ multiplex PCR; TCRdb stores just in-frame clones and leaves some out. The sample includes tens of thousands of clones, over 85% of them seen just once. The clonotype comes from a female donor with multiple sclerosis, enrolled in a pregnancy study. Sequenced here: CD4+ T cells from peripheral blood mononuclear cells, sampled before pregnancy.

The CDR3 DNA reads as TGTGCCTGGAGTGTAAAGTCACTAGCGGTCTTGGACGAGCAGTACTTC. Its protein is CAWSVKSLAVLDEQYF. This chain links TRBV30 with TRBJ2-7, with TRBD2 identical over 8 bases. Germline V gene lookup returns CDR1 GTSNPN and CDR2 SVGIG (reference sequence). J gave up 5 bases and V 0 bases, and 12 bases lay outside the gene matches. The CDR3 has 16 residues.